A selection of T cell receptor beta chains follows, all from one sample in a study of blood T cell repertoires in COVID-19. Sequenced by immunoSEQ multiplex PCR; TCRdb stores in-frame clones only, minus some. In the table there are some 330,000 clones, about 87% of which are singletons. Input material: PBMCs or T cells enriched from blood (not recorded which). The receptor set was obtained from a man aged 40-50 years in a cohort exposed to, infected with or recovered from COVID-19 (not recorded which). The CDR3 runs from the conserved cysteine through the conserved F or W. The D gene is left open where the match is weak.

j_gene	d_gene	v_gene	CDR3aa
TRBJ1-4	-	TRBV7-9	CASSSSQAINEKLFF
TRBJ2-1	TRBD2	TRBV6-1	CASSEVLAGGKYNEQFF
TRBJ1-6	-	TRBV6-6	CASRAGGPNSPLHF
TRBJ2-2	-	TRBV30	CAWSAEAGELFF
TRBJ2-1	TRBD2	TRBV7-3	CASSLAGTSDYNEQFF
TRBJ1-1	-	TRBV11-2	CASSSSTGSGAFF
TRBJ2-7	-	TRBV7-2	CASSFSRSSYEQYF
TRBJ1-6	-	TRBV6-5	CATFAGYNNSPLHF
TRBJ2-5	-	TRBV2	CASRTDSQETQYF
TRBJ2-3	TRBD1	TRBV2	CASIRQGIADTQYF
TRBJ2-1	TRBD2	TRBV11-2	CASSLVRRTSGYNEQFF
TRBJ1-2	-	TRBV7-2	CASSLDAGPFYGYTF
TRBJ1-1	-	TRBV5-4	CASSLVGRENTEAFF
TRBJ2-7	-	TRBV7-9	CASSISGSSYEQYF
TRBJ1-6	TRBD1	TRBV20-1	CSASGQGAFHSPLHF
TRBJ2-3	-	TRBV2	CASRQSITDTQYF
TRBJ1-4	TRBD1	TRBV7-8	CASSLGQNNEKLFF
TRBJ2-5	TRBD2	TRBV30	CAWTKPGLAGGTQYF
TRBJ2-3	TRBD2	TRBV28	CASSSPAGVTDTQYF
TRBJ2-5	-	TRBV9	CASSIRSGDQETQYF
TRBJ2-7	TRBD2	TRBV5-4	CASSLAGTSGNEQYF
TRBJ2-7	TRBD2	TRBV7-9	CASTRTSGTYEQYF
TRBJ1-4	-	TRBV18	CASSLDQGEKLFF
TRBJ2-1	TRBD2	TRBV24-1	CATSVSGLAGFSSYNEQFF
TRBJ1-1	-	TRBV3-1/TRBV3-2	CASSRGSGSAFF
TRBJ1-5	-	TRBV24-1	CATSDKGLAGPQHF
TRBJ2-3	-	TRBV28	CASGAASTDTQYF
TRBJ2-2	-	TRBV6-4	CASSVLAYANTGELFF
TRBJ2-7	-	TRBV5-1	CASSLVGVSHEQYF
TRBJ2-2	-	TRBV7-6	CASSLTVINTGELFF
TRBJ2-7	TRBD2	TRBV5-4	CASSPQTSGAYEQYF
TRBJ2-2	TRBD1	TRBV5-4	CASSLVSGGSNTGELFF
TRBJ2-1	TRBD2	TRBV10-2	CASRTSGSGEQFF
TRBJ2-4	-	TRBV4-1	CASSQPWGEQNIQYF
TRBJ2-7	TRBD1	TRBV27	CASRQQGGSGEQYF
TRBJ2-1	-	TRBV6-5	CASTSYNEQFF
TRBJ2-1	-	TRBV24-1	CATRGNGDFNEQFF
TRBJ1-2	-	TRBV24-1	CATSEAGSPHGYTF
TRBJ2-1	-	TRBV5-1	CASSLGGYNEQFF
TRBJ1-4	TRBD1	TRBV2	CASSTGTGNEKLFF
TRBJ1-2	-	TRBV19	CASSQTGRGNYGYTF
TRBJ2-1	TRBD2	TRBV24-1	CATSESGSAYNEQFF
TRBJ1-5	-	TRBV6-5	CASRPFYSNQPQHF
TRBJ1-2	TRBD1	TRBV11-3	CASSLDRGQANYGYTF